Here is one TCR beta chain with its context. This entry comes from a study of blood T cell repertoires in COVID-19. On the study more broadly: Sites in the United States, Italy and Spain provided acute and convalescent COVID-19 samples. PBMCs, B-cell-depleted T cells, or T cells were the source of the cDNA or gDNA that made up the material.

V was cut by 3 bases and J by 2 bases, with 10 bases left in between. CDR1 and CDR2 (germline): DFQATT, SNEGSKA (reference sequence). The CDR3 loop spans 13 amino acids. Under the authors' procedure: Estimates of nucleated cell counts were drawn from the amplification of reference gene primers. TCRdb's table, derived via immunoSEQ multiplex PCR, lists solely in-frame clones and lacks some. The DNA gave D and trimming, while V, J and clone size come from that table. The table records around 77,000 clones, about nine tenths of them present only once. The sample consisted of peripheral blood. This rearrangement joins TRBV20-1 to TRBJ1-1; a weak D match, TRBD1 (5 bases). The receptor was isolated from a man in his 70s with active or convalescent COVID-19. The CDR3 loop reads CSASVTVNTEAFF. The CDR3 region has the DNA TGCAGTGCTAGTGTGACAGTTAACACTGAAGCTTTCTTT.